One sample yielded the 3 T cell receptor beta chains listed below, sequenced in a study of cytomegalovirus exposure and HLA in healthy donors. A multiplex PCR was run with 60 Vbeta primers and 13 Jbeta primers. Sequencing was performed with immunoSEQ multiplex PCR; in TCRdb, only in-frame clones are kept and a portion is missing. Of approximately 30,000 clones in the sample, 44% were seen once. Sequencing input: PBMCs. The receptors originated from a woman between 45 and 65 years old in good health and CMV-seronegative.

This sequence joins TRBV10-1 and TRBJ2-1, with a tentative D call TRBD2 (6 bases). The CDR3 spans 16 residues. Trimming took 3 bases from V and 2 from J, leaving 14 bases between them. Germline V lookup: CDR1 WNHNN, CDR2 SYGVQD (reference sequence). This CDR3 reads CASSDQLAPAYNEQFF. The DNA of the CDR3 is TGCGCCAGCAGTGACCAACTAGCTCCGGCCTACAATGAGCAGTTCTTC.

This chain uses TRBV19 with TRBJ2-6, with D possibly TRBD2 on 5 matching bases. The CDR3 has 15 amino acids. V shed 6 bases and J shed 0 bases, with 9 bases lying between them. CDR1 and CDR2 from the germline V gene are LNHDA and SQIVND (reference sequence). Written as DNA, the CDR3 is TGTGCCAGTAGGGACTTAAGCTCTGGGGCCAACGTCCTGACTTTC. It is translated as CASRDLSSGANVLTF.

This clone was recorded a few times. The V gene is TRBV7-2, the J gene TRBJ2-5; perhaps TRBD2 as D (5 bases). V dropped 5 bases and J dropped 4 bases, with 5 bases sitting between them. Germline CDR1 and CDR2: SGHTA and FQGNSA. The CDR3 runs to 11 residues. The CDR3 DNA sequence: TGTGCCAGCAGCGAGGGAGAGACCCAGTACTTC. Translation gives CASSEGETQYF.